Each of the 11 T cell receptor beta chains below was sequenced from the same sample in a study of blood T cell repertoires in COVID-19. Repertoires were generated with immunoSEQ multiplex PCR, while TCRdb's copy carries only in-frame clones and drops some. This sample has roughly 500,000 clones, with nearly 90% found just once. The material sequenced was peripheral blood. These receptors originate from a young man with COVID-19, enrolled during active disease.

The genes are TRBV19 and TRBJ2-1, with a tentative D call TRBD2 (7 bases). Trimming pared 3 bases from V and 4 bases from J, leaving 10 bases between. The germline CDR1 and CDR2 sequences are LNHDA and SQIVND (reference sequence). CDR3 length: 14 residues. For the CDR3, the DNA is TGTGCCAGTAGTATGAGGGGGGGGTACAATGAGCAGTTCTTC. It is translated as CASSMRGGYNEQFF.

The chain employs TRBV29-1 and TRBJ1-1; D unresolved. Germline V gives CDR1 SQVTM, CDR2 ANQGSEA. Trimming removed 6 bases at V and 0 bases at J, with 11 bases between. This CDR3 spans 13 amino acids. The CDR3 sequence is CSVCGRMNTEAFF. CDR3 in DNA: TGCAGCGTATGCGGCAGAATGAACACTGAAGCTTTCTTT.

The chain employs TRBV19 and TRBJ1-1, with D tentatively TRBD1 (5 bases). The CDR3 has 14 amino acids. The V and J ends lost 4 bases and 0 bases respectively, with 9 bases between them. CDR1 is LNHDA, CDR2 SQIVND, per germline (reference sequence). CDR3: CASSRGGLNTEAFF. The CDR3 DNA sequence: TGTGCCAGTAGTAGGGGGGGATTGAACACTGAAGCTTTCTTT.

The J gene is TRBJ2-3, the V gene TRBV11-2; the D gene is possibly TRBD1 (5 bases). There are 14 residues in the CDR3. Trimming stripped 0 bases from V and 6 bases from J, with 10 bases between. Germline values: CDR1 SGHAT, CDR2 FQNNGV. The CDR3 DNA sequence: TGTGCCAGCAGCTTAGAGTCAGGGTACGATACGCAGTATTTT. Translating gives CASSLESGYDTQYF.

V usage is TRBV18 and J usage is TRBJ2-4; the D gene is possibly TRBD1 (6 bases). V was pared by 3 bases and J by 1 base, with 19 bases between. The CDR3 loop spans 18 amino acids. Germline CDR1 and CDR2: KGHSH and LQKENI. CDR3 protein: CASSPPVRGIGAKNIQYF. The CDR3 bases are TGTGCCAGCTCACCCCCGGTGAGGGGGATTGGGGCCAAAAACATTCAGTACTTC.

V and J are TRBV6-5 and TRBJ1-1; no clear D. Germline CDR1 and CDR2: MNHEY and SVGAGI. V shed 7 bases and J shed 5 bases, with 14 bases lying between them. This CDR3 contains 13 residues. CDR3 residues: CASNGDPGTEAFF. CDR3 DNA sequence: TGTGCCAGCAATGGGGATCCGGGGACTGAAGCTTTCTTT.

In this sample, this clone turned up once. This sequence joins TRBV28 and TRBJ2-3, with 9 positions matching TRBD2. The CDR3 runs 16 residues. The germline V gene has CDR1 MDHEN and CDR2 SYDVKM. With V trimmed by 9 bases and J by 5 bases, 15 bases remained unmatched. CDR3 amino acids: CASEEISGSEGDTQYF. DNA for the CDR3: TGTGCCAGTGAGGAAATTAGCGGGAGCGAGGGAGATACGCAGTATTTT.

About this clone: This CDR3 is also generated by other DNA sequences in the sample. The chain links TRBV5-1 to TRBJ2-1; D may be TRBD2 (5 bases). From germline, CDR1 is SGHRS and CDR2 YFSETQ. The CDR3 spans 16 residues. Trimming left V 1 base short and J 0 bases short, with 11 bases between. This CDR3 reads CASSLSSGSSYNEQFF. DNA for the CDR3: TGCGCCAGCAGCTTGTCCAGCGGCAGCTCCTACAATGAGCAGTTCTTC.

The rearrangement joins TRBV7-9 to TRBJ1-3; unclear D gene. Germline V lookup: CDR1 SEHNR, CDR2 FQNEAQ (reference sequence). Trimming took off 5 bases at V and 0 bases at J, with 17 bases between the two ends. This CDR3 has 17 residues. CDR3 protein: CASSPKGGVNSGNTIYF. CDR3 nucleotide sequence: TGTGCCAGCAGCCCCAAAGGAGGAGTCAACTCTGGAAACACCATATATTTT. Looking up the rest from reference TRBV7-9 and TRBJ1-3 gives the full variable domain: DTGVSQNPRHKITKRGQNVTFRCDPISEHNRLYWYRQTLGQGPEFLTYFQNEAQLEKSRLLSDRFSAERPKGSFSTLEIQRTEQGDSAMYLCASSPKGGVNSGNTIYFGEGSWLTVV.

V is TRBV5-1 and J is TRBJ1-4; a possible D gene is TRBD1 (6 bases). Germline CDR1 is SGHRS and CDR2 is YFSETQ. This CDR3 contains 14 residues. Between the trimmed V and J ends, which lost 3 bases and 0 bases, there was a span of 6 bases. The CDR3 DNA is TGCGCCAGCAGCTGGGACACAACTAATGAAAAACTGTTTTTT. Residues: CASSWDTTNEKLFF. Filled out from reference TRBV5-1 and TRBJ1-4, the complete variable domain reads KAGVTQTPRYLIKTRGQQVTLSCSPISGHRSVSWYQQTPGQGLQFLFEYFSETQRNKGNFPGRFSGRQFSNSRSEMNVSTLELGDSALYLCASSWDTTNEKLFFGSGTQLSVL.

The chain recombines TRBV7-2 with TRBJ2-3, with TRBD2 matching over 13 bases. V lost 2 bases and J lost 4; bases outside the gene matches: 3. The CDR3 has 16 residues. The V gene's germline CDR1 is SGHTA and CDR2 FQGNSA. The CDR3 nucleotides read TGTGCCAGCAGCTTAAGACTAGCGGGGGGTGCAGATACGCAGTATTTT. Its translation: CASSLRLAGGADTQYF.